This T cell receptor beta chain originates from a study of control samples from healthy donors and cancer patients. Sequencing was performed with immunoSEQ multiplex PCR; in TCRdb, only in-frame clones are kept and a portion is missing. The profile shows 140,000 to 150,000 clones, 80% to 95% of them singletons. Trimming took off 1 base at V and 6 bases at J, with 13 bases between the two ends. Germline V gene sequence: CDR1 MDHEN, CDR2 SYDVKM. This CDR3 is built from 14 residues. Sequenced input: blood. This TCR was sampled from a young man in good health. The V call is TRBV28, the J call TRBJ2-7; a possible D gene is TRBD1 (6 bases). The DNA for the CDR3 is TGTGCCAGCAGTTTATATGGGGGCCGTGGCGAGCAGTACTTC. Protein sequence: CASSLYGGRGEQYF. Using reference TRBV28 and TRBJ2-7 for the parts outside the CDR3, the full variable domain is DVKVTQSSRYLVKRTGEKVFLECVQDMDHENMFWYRQDPGLGLRLIYFSYDVKMKEKGDIPEGYSVSREKKERFSLILESASTNQTSMYLCASSLYGGRGEQYFGPGTRLTVT.